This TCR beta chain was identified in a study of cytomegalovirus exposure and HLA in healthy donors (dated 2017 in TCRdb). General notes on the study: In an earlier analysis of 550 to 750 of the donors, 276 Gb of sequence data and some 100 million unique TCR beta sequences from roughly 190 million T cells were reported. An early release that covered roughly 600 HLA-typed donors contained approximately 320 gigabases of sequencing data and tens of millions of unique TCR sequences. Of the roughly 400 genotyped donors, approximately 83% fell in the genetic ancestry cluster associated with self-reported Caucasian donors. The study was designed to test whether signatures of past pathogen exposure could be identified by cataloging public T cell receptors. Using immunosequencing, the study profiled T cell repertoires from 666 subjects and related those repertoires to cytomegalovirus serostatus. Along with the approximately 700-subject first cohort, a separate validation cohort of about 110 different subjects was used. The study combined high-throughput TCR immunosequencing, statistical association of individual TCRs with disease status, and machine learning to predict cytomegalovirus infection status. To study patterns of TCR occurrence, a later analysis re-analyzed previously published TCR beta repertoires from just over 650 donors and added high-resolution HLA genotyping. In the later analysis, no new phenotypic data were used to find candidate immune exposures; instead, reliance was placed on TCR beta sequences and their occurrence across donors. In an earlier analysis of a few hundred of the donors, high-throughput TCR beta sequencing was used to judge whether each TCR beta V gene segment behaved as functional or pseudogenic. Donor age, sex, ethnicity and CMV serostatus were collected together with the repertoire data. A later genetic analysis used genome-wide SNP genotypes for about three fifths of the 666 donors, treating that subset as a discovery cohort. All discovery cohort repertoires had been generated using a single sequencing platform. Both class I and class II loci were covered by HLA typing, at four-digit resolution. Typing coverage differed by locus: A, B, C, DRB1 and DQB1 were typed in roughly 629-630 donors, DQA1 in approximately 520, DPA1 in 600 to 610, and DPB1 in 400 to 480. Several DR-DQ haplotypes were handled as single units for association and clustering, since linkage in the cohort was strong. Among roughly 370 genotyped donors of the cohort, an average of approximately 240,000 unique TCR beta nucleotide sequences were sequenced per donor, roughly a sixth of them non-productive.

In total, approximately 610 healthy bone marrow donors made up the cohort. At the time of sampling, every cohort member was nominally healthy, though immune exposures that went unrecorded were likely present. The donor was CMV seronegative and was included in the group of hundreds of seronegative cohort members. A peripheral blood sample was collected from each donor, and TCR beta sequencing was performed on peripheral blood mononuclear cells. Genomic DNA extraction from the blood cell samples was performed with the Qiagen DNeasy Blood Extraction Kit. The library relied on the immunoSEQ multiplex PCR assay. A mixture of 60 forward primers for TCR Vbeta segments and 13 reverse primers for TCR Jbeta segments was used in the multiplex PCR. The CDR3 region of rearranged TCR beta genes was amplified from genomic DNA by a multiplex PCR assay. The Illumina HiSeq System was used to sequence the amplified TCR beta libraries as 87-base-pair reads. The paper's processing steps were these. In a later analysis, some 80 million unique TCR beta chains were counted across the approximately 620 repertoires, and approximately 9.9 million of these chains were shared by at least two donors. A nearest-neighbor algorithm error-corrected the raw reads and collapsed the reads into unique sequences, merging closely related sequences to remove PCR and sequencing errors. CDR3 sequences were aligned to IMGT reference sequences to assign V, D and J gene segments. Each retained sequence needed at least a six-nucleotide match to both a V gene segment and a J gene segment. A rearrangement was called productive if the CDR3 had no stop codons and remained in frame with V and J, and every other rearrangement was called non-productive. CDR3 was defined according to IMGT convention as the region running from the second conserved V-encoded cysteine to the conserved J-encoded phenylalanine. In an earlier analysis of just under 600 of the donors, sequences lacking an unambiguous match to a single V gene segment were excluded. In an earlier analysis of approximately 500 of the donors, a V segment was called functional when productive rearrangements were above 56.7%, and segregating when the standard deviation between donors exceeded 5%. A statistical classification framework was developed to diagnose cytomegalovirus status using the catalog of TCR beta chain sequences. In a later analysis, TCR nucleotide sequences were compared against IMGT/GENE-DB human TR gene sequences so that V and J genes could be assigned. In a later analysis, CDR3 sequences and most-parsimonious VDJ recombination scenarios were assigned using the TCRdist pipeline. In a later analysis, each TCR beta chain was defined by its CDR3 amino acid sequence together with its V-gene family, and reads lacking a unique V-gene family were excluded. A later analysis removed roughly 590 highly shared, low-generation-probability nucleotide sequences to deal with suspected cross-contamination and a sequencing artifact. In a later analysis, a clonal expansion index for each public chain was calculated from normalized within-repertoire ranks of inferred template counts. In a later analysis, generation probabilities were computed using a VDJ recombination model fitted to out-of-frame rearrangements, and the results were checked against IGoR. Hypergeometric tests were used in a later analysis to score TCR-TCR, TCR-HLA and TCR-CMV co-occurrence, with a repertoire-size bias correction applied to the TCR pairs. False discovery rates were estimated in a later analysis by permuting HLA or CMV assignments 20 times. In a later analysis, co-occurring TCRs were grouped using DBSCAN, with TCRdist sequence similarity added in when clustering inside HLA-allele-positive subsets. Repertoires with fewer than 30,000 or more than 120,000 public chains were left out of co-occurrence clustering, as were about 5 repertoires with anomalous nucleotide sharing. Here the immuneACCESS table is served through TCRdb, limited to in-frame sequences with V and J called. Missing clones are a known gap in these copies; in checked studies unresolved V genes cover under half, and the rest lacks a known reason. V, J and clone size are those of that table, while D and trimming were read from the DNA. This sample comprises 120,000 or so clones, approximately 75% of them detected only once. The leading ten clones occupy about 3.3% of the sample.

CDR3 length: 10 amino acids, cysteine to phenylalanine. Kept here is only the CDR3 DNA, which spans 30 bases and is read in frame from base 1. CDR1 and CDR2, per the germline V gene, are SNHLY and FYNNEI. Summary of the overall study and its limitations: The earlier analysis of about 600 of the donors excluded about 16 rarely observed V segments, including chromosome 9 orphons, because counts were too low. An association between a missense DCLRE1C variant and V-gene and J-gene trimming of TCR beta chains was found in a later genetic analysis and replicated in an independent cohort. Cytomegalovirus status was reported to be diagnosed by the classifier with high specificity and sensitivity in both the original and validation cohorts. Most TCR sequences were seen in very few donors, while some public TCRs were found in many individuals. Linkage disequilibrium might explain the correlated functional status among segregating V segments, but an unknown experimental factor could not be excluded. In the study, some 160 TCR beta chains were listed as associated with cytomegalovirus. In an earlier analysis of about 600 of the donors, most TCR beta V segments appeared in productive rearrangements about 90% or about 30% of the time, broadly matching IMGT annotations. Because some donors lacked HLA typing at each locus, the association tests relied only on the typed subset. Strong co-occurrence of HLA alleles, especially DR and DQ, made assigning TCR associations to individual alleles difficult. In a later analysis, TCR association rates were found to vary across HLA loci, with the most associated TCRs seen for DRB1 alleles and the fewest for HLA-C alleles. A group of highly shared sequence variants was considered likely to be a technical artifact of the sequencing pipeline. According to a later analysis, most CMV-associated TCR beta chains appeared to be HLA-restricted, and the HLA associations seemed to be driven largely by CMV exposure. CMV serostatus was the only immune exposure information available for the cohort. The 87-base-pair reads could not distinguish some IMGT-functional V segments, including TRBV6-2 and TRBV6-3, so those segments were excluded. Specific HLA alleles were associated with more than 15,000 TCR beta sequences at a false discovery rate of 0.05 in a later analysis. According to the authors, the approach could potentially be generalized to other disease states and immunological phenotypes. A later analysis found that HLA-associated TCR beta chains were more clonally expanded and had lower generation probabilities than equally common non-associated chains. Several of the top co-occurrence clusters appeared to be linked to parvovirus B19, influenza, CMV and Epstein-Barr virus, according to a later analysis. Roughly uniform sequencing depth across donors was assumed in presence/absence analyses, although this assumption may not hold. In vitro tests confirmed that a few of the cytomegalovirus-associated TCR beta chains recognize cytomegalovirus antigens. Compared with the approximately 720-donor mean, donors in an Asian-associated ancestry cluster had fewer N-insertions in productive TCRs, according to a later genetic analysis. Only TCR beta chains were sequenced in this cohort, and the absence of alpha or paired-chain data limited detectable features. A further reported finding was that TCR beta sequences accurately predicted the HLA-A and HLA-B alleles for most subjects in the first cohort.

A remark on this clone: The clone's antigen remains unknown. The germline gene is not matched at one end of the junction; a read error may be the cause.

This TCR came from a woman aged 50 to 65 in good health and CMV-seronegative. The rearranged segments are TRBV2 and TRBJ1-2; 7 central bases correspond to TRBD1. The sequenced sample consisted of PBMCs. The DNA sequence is TGCGGGGGCAGGGGGTATGGCTACACCTTC. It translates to CGGRGYGYTF.